What follows describes a single T cell receptor beta chain. The antigen is not known. Trimming took off 5 bases at V and 0 bases at J, with 11 bases between the two ends. The CDR3 runs to 15 residues. The germline gives CDR1 MDHEN, CDR2 SYDVKM. This sample is drawn from a study of shared clonotypes between healthy human individuals. General study points: Clonotypes shared by all four donors outscored non-shared clonotypes in generation probability.

Here immunoSEQ multiplex PCR was the method, and the copy in TCRdb shows in-frame clones only, minus some. This table has 2 million to 2.5 million clones, approximately 95% appearing once. CD45RA+ naive and CD45RA-negative memory subsets were separated from CD4+ cells. Specimen: naive CD4+ T cells from PBMCs. Subset defined: CD45RA+ positively selected. This sequence originates from a man aged 18-30 years in good health. Some clones in this sample may be carry-over from other donors' samples. V usage is TRBV28 and J usage is TRBJ2-1; maybe TRBD2 (5 bases). CDR3: CASSRPGISYNEQFF. The CDR3 DNA is TGTGCCAGCAGTCGTCCCGGGATCTCCTACAATGAGCAGTTCTTC.